The following is a TCR beta chain sequence with its context. Its target is unknown. This sample is drawn from a study of OX40 agonist ivuxolimab in advanced cancers. Study details: An anti-OX40 (CD134) antibody with agonistic activity, ivuxolimab, was administered to patients.

Findings and limits, study-wide: CD4+ and CD8+ blood T cells expanded clonally by week 6 at 0.1 to 3.0 mg/kg. The antigens recognized by the expanded peripheral T cells, that is their antigen specificity, were not determined. Some nonresponders likewise displayed low normalized T-cell clonal expansion.

The CDR3 totals 15 residues. Germline trimming cut 4 bases from V and 8 bases from J; bases unmatched to any gene: 8. Germline loops: CDR1 SGDLS, CDR2 YYNGEE. The data were produced by immunoSEQ multiplex PCR, yet TCRdb's version contains in-frame clones alone and is incomplete. The repertoire consists of 83,000 or so clones, with about 86% occurring once and the leading ten covering around 2%. The receptor's source is an adult with an advanced solid tumor such as melanoma, head and neck, liver or kidney cancer. This chain connects TRBV9 to TRBJ2-1, with TRBD2 matching over 11 bases. Sequenced material: CD4+ or CD8+ T cells sorted from blood, taken in a trial of the OX40 agonist ivuxolimab. For the CDR3, the DNA is TGTGCCAGCAGCCAACTAGCGGGGGAGGGGGATGAGCAGTTCTTC. Translated: CASSQLAGEGDEQFF.